This T cell receptor (beta chain) was obtained from a study of blood T cell repertoires in COVID-19. Study-wide context: Italy, Spain and the United States were the sources of the convalescent and acute COVID-19 samples. In each case, the material was cDNA or gDNA derived from T cells, B-cell-depleted T cells, or PBMCs.

Followed over time, Seattle patients had been enrolled while infection was active. The table came from immunoSEQ multiplex PCR; TCRdb's copy has only in-frame clones and leaves some out. Of around 310,000 clones in the sample, roughly 89% were seen once. This CDR3 spans 13 amino acids. The germline V and J ends were trimmed by 4 bases and 5 bases, with 12 bases remaining between them. From germline, CDR1 is SGHTA and CDR2 FQGNSA. The chain couples TRBV7-2 to TRBJ2-7; tentative D call: TRBD2 (5 bases). What was sequenced was peripheral blood. The sequence was obtained from a woman in her thirties or forties with COVID-19, enrolled during active disease. The CDR3 coding sequence is TGTGCCAGCAGCTCCGCGGGCTGGGACGAGCAGTACTTC. It codes for CASSSAGWDEQYF. The full variable domain, its missing parts supplied by reference TRBV7-2 and TRBJ2-7, is GAGVSQSPSNKVTEKGKDVELRCDPISGHTALYWYRQSLGQGLEFLIYFQGNSAPDKSGLPSDRFSAERTGGSVSTLTIQRTQQEDSAVYLCASSSAGWDEQYFGPGTRLTVT.